The 18 T cell receptor beta chains given below trace back to one sample, sequenced in a study of beta chain features in type 1 diabetes. These receptors have no identified antigens. The authors reverse transcribed all of the isolated RNA, so sequencing captured expressed TCRB transcripts. This table comes from immunoSEQ multiplex PCR, and its TCRdb copy is limited to in-frame clones, with some not included. The sample lists some 350,000 clones, 8.5% to 10% occurring once. Study results and caveats: For Type 1 diabetes patients, all four CD4+ subsets carried TCRB CDR3s that were moderately but significantly shorter.

Sample: central memory CD4+ T cells from blood. These receptor sequences come from a man aged 30 to 39 with type 1 diabetes.

The table lists this clone with a few counts. The chain is built from TRBV19 and TRBJ2-7; D is perhaps TRBD1 (6 bases). V was clipped by 6 bases and J by 0 bases, with 12 bases between them. Looked up from germline, CDR1 is LNHDA and CDR2 is SQIVND (reference sequence). This CDR3 spans 14 amino acids. The CDR3 DNA reads TGTGCCAGTAGGAAGACAGGATCCTCCTACGAGCAGTACTTC. Amino acids: CASRKTGSSYEQYF.

There are a few counts of this clone. V and J are TRBV4-3 and TRBJ2-2; possibly TRBD1 for D (6 bases). Germline values: CDR1 LGHNA, CDR2 YSLEER. CDR3 length: 17 amino acids. V was clipped by 1 base and J by 2 bases, with 14 bases between them. The CDR3 loop is CASSQAPQGGNTGELFF. Written as DNA, the CDR3 is TGCGCCAGCAGCCAAGCTCCACAGGGTGGAAACACCGGGGAGCTGTTTTTT.

This clone was seen only a few times. Distinct nucleotide sequences in the sample also encode this CDR3. This chain connects TRBV5-4 to TRBJ1-2; no reliable D call. The CDR3 has 12 residues. V shed 0 bases and J shed 8 bases, with 8 bases lying between them. The germline V gene has CDR1 SGHNT and CDR2 YYREEE (reference sequence). The CDR3 sequence: CASSLGARGYTF. CDR3 coding DNA: TGTGCCAGCAGCTTGGGGGCGCGGGGCTACACCTTC. The full variable domain, rest sourced from reference TRBV5-4 and TRBJ1-2, is ETGVTQSPTHLIKTRGQQVTLRCSSQSGHNTVSWYQQALGQGPQFIFQYYREEENGRGNFPPRFSGLQFPNYSSELNVNALELDDSALYLCASSLGARGYTFGSGTRLTVV.

This clone was seen many times. The chain couples TRBV7-9 to TRBJ2-2, with a weak D call TRBD1 (6 bases). Between the trimmed V and J ends, which lost 6 bases and 6 bases, there was a span of 14 bases. The germline CDR1 and CDR2 sequences are SEHNR and FQNEAQ (reference sequence). This CDR3 has 14 residues. CDR3 in DNA: TGTGCCAGCAGTCCCGGGACAAAACCCGGGGAGCTGTTTTTT. This gives the protein CASSPGTKPGELFF.

This clone was seen more than once but under ten times. J is TRBJ1-4 and V is TRBV28; 7 nucleotides align to TRBD1. This CDR3 has 12 amino acids. J lost 7 bases, V lost 6 bases, and 2 bases had no gene match. Germline CDR1 and CDR2: MDHEN and SYDVKM. This CDR3 is CASRPGGEKLFF. The CDR3 DNA sequence: TGTGCCAGCAGGCCAGGGGGTGAAAAACTGTTTTTT.

The sample holds a few counts of this clone. The rearrangement joins TRBV5-6 to TRBJ2-1; D possibly corresponds to TRBD1 (6 bases). Germline V gene sequence: CDR1 SGHDT, CDR2 YYEEEE. V lost 5 bases and J lost 0, with 12 bases in between. The length of the CDR3 is 15 residues. In DNA form, the CDR3 reads TGTGCCAGCAGACCGACAGGAGGCTCCTACAATGAGCAGTTCTTC. Its translation: CASRPTGGSYNEQFF.

This clone was recorded at least ten times. V is TRBV14 and J is TRBJ2-7; 7 nucleotides agree with TRBD1. The ends lost 0 bases at V and 0 bases at J; junction bases unmatched: 8. There are 17 residues in the CDR3. CDR1 and CDR2 (germline): SGHDN, FVKESK. CDR3 coding DNA: TGTGCCAGCAGCCAAGATTTCTTTGGGGACAGCTCCTACGAGCAGTACTTC. Translated, it gives CASSQDFFGDSSYEQYF. Complete variable domain (other parts from reference TRBV14 and TRBJ2-7): EAGVTQFPSHSVIEKGQTVTLRCDPISGHDNLYWYRRVMGKEIKFLLHFVKESKQDESGMPNNRFLAERTGGTYSTLKVQPAELEDSGVYFCASSQDFFGDSSYEQYFGPGTRLTVT.

In this sample, this clone turned up a few times. CDR3 region: CASIVAYSNTEAFF. CDR3 DNA sequence: TGTGCCAGCATTGTCGCGTACTCGAACACTGAAGCTTTCTTT. The chain uses TRBV5-5 and TRBJ1-1; D gene uncertain. V lost 6 bases and J lost 1, with 13 bases in between. The CDR3 is made up of 14 amino acids. Germline V lookup: CDR1 SGHKS, CDR2 YYEKEE (reference sequence).

This clone was seen ten or more times. The genes are TRBV28 and TRBJ2-7, with 9 bases matching TRBD2. The CDR3 is made up of 15 amino acids. Germline values: CDR1 MDHEN, CDR2 SYDVKM. V was clipped by 5 bases and J by 4 bases; unmatched bases: 9. The chain's CDR3 is CASSGSGSRVYEQYF. CDR3 DNA sequence: TGTGCCAGCAGTGGTAGCGGGAGCAGGGTTTACGAGCAGTACTTC.

This clone was picked up a small number of times. V is TRBV27 and J is TRBJ2-7, with a weak D call TRBD1 (6 bases). Germline CDR1 is MNHEY and CDR2 is SMNVEV (reference sequence). V was shortened by 4 bases and J by 3 bases, with 19 bases between the two germline ends. The CDR3 covers 16 residues. Written as DNA, the CDR3 is TGTGCCAGCAGTTCTTACAGGGCGGAGAGAAACTACGAGCAGTACTTC. This encodes CASSSYRAERNYEQYF.

This clone was seen repeatedly, ten times or more. V gene TRBV6-6 combines with J gene TRBJ2-7, with D unresolved. Trimming removed 0 bases at V and 6 bases at J, with 12 bases between. Germline lookup yields CDR1 MNHNY and CDR2 SVGAGI (reference sequence). The CDR3 extends over 14 amino acids. The chain's CDR3 is CASSYSRSTREQYF. The CDR3 region has the DNA TGTGCCAGCAGTTACTCGAGGTCTACCCGCGAGCAGTACTTC.

As to this clone: This may be a read error, as it is one base from a much larger clone. J is TRBJ2-3 and V is TRBV28; TRBD1 aligns across 7 bases. V shed 6 bases and J 1 base; nucleotides not matched to a gene: 1. The CDR3 totals 13 residues. Germline V gene data show CDR1 as MDHEN and CDR2 as SYDVKM. CDR3 bases: TGTGCCAGCAGCCAGGGGGGCACAGATACGCAGTATTTT. It codes for CASSQGGTDTQYF.

The chain has TRBV28 and TRBJ2-7, with D possibly being TRBD2 (6 bases). Between the trimmed V and J ends, which lost 5 bases and 0 bases, there was a span of 17 bases. Germline V gene data show CDR1 as MDHEN and CDR2 as SYDVKM. The CDR3 runs 16 residues. For the CDR3, the DNA is TGTGCCAGCAGTCCCTCCGTCGGAGGGAGCTCCTACGAGCAGTACTTC. Its translation is CASSPSVGGSSYEQYF.

The chain couples TRBV7-2 to TRBJ2-7, with no clear D. The length of the CDR3 is 11 residues. Per the germline V gene, CDR1 is SGHTA and CDR2 is FQGNSA. The V end was cut by 3 bases, the J end by 13 bases, with 13 bases between. The CDR3 DNA follows: TGTGCCAGCAGCTTCACAGCACCAGTTTACTTC. Translation: CASSFTAPVYF.

The gene calls are TRBV7-3 and TRBJ1-1; D call uncertain. V was shortened by 4 bases and J by 0 bases, with 6 bases between the two germline ends. Looked up from germline, CDR1 is SGHTA and CDR2 is FQGTGA. There are 13 residues in the CDR3. The CDR3 loop is CASSWGLNTEAFF. The CDR3 bases are TGTGCCAGCAGCTGGGGATTGAACACTGAAGCTTTCTTT.

This clone was seen repeatedly, ten times or more. Written as DNA, the CDR3 is TGTGCCAGTACCTACATGGCGAATAGCAATCAGCCCCAGCATTTT. Translation: CASTYMANSNQPQHF. The chain employs TRBV19 and TRBJ1-5, with unresolved D. CDR3 length equals 15 residues. The germline gives CDR1 LNHDA, CDR2 SQIVND (reference sequence). Trimming removed 7 bases at V and 0 bases at J, with 13 bases between. Together with reference TRBV19 and TRBJ1-5, the CDR3 gives the full variable domain: DGGITQSPKYLFRKEGQNVTLSCEQNLNHDAMYWYRQDPGQGLRLIYYSQIVNDFQKGDIAEGYSVSREKKESFPLTVTSAQKNPTAFYLCASTYMANSNQPQHFGDGTRLSIL.

This rearrangement joins TRBV11-2 to TRBJ2-2; 8 bases match TRBD2. This CDR3 is 16 amino acids long. The junction had 6 bases not matched to a gene; V was cut back by 5 bases and J by 1 base. The germline V gene has CDR1 SGHAT and CDR2 FQNNGV. CDR3 in amino acids: CASSLTSGLNTGELFF. In DNA, the CDR3 is TGTGCCAGCAGCCTCACTAGCGGATTGAACACCGGGGAGCTGTTTTTT.

This clone was found a few times. The chain couples TRBV18 to TRBJ2-7; 8 bases fit TRBD1. V shed 1 base and J 6 bases; nucleotides not matched to a gene: 11. CDR1 KGHSH and CDR2 LQKENI come from the germline V gene. The CDR3 is 16 residues long. CDR3 protein: CASSPQLAGGRLEQYF. The CDR3 nucleotides read TGTGCCAGCTCACCACAGCTGGCAGGGGGCCGTCTCGAGCAGTACTTC.